These 32 T cell receptor beta chains were sequenced from one sample in a study of identical twins. In TCRdb, the 5' RACE reads were re-called with MiXCR into one record per CDR3 protein. Here the sample spans about 470,000 distinct CDR3 sequences, 20% to 25% being singletons. A further study also used this sample, focusing on T cells expressing NK-cell markers.

Sequences were obtained from CD4+ T cells sorted from blood. These receptors originate from a woman younger than 30 in good health.

This clonotype came up many times. The chain employs TRBV10-3 and TRBJ1-1; no reliable D call. Trimming removed 6 bases at V and 1 base at J, with 6 bases between. The CDR3 contains 12 residues. The germline V gene has CDR1 ENHRY and CDR2 SYGVKD. CDR3 amino acids: CAIRATNTEAFF. In DNA form, the CDR3 reads TGTGCCATCAGGGCAACGAACACTGAAGCTTTCTTT.

The DNA of the CDR3 is TGTGCCAGCACCACTCGGGACAGGGGATTTGAGACCCAGTACTTC. As protein: CASTTRDRGFETQYF. V is TRBV12-3 or TRBV12-4 and J is TRBJ2-5; TRBD1 matches 10 bases. The ends lost 7 bases at V and 5 bases at J; junction bases unmatched: 10. This CDR3 spans 15 amino acids.

The chain combines TRBV3-1 with TRBJ1-1; D is unclear. Germline CDR1 reads LGHDT; CDR2 reads YNNKEL (reference sequence). This CDR3 comprises 15 residues. Deletions cut 4 bases from V and 0 bases from J, with 12 bases between. CDR3 coding DNA: TGTGCCAGCAGCCTGTTGATTTCGATGAACACTGAAGCTTTCTTT. This sequence encodes CASSLLISMNTEAFF.

This sequence joins TRBV20-1 and TRBJ2-3; D unresolved. V was clipped by 3 bases and J by 2 bases, with 12 bases between them. The CDR3 is made up of 14 amino acids. Per the germline V gene, CDR1 is DFQATT and CDR2 is SNEGSKA (reference sequence). The CDR3 DNA follows: TGCAGTGCTAGCAGCTCCATTCTCACAGATACGCAGTATTTT. The encoded protein is CSASSSILTDTQYF.

This clonotype has just a few counts. The chain combines TRBV3-1 with TRBJ1-1; D remains ambiguous. V lost 1 base and J 4 bases, leaving 13 bases between the germline ends. Germline lookup yields CDR1 LGHDT and CDR2 YNNKEL (reference sequence). The CDR3 contains 15 residues. The CDR3 sequence: CASSQGTSGSTEAFF. The CDR3 nucleotides are TGTGCCAGCAGCCAAGGAACCTCCGGGAGCACTGAAGCTTTCTTT.

This clonotype showed up just a few times. The rearrangement joins TRBV24-1 to TRBJ2-5; D not resolved. The length of the CDR3 is 15 residues. CDR1 KGHDR and CDR2 SFDVKD come from the germline V gene. V was trimmed by 4 bases and J by 4 bases, leaving 15 bases between them. The CDR3 bases are TGTGCCACCAGTGACCCTAAATCCAGTGGAGAGACCCAGTACTTC. It encodes CATSDPKSSGETQYF.

The V call is TRBV29-1, the J call TRBJ2-2; 9 nucleotides line up with TRBD1. This CDR3 has 15 residues. Germline CDR1 and CDR2: SQVTM and ANQGSEA. Germline trimming cut 7 bases from V and 7 bases from J; bases unmatched to any gene: 13. The CDR3 reads CSARGGTGIHGELFF. CDR3 nucleotides: TGCAGCGCCCGGGGTGGGACAGGGATCCACGGGGAGCTGTTTTTT.

This clonotype was seen more than once but under ten times. This sequence joins TRBV5-1 and TRBJ2-7; 7 positions agree with TRBD1. The CDR3 runs to 14 residues. CDR1 and CDR2 from the germline V gene are SGHRS and YFSETQ. V was pared by 2 bases and J by 1 base, with 3 bases of the junction left unmatched. CDR3 residues: CASSFDRDSYEQYF. In nucleotides, the CDR3 is TGCGCCAGCAGCTTTGACAGGGATTCCTACGAGCAGTACTTC.

In this sample, this clonotype turned up a few times. V gene TRBV6-1 combines with J gene TRBJ1-4, with D possibly being TRBD1 (5 bases). Trimming removed 6 bases from V and 8 bases from J, with 19 bases in between. Germline assignment: CDR1 MNHNS and CDR2 SASEGT. The length of the CDR3 is 15 residues. The CDR3 loop reads CASRRGTNPGEKLFF. DNA of the CDR3: TGTGCCAGCAGAAGAGGGACGAACCCGGGGGAAAAACTGTTTTTT.

The CDR3 reads CSASYTQNAQYF. The CDR3 nucleotides are TGCAGTGCTAGTTACACCCAGAATGCGCAGTATTTT. The chain is built from TRBV20-1 and TRBJ2-3; D is undetermined. The CDR3 runs to 12 residues. Trimming took 3 bases from V and 10 from J, leaving 14 bases between them. CDR1 is DFQATT, CDR2 SNEGSKA, per germline (reference sequence).

This clonotype was counted at least ten times. The rearrangement links TRBV20-1 to TRBJ1-1, with D tentatively TRBD1 (6 bases). The V gene's germline CDR1 is DFQATT and CDR2 SNEGSKA (reference sequence). This CDR3 has 15 amino acids. With 6 bases removed from V and 1 base from J, the gap between germline ends came to 18 bases. CDR3 sequence: CSASPNSGANTEAFF. For the CDR3, the DNA is TGCAGTGCGTCTCCTAACTCGGGGGCGAACACTGAAGCTTTCTTT.

This clonotype came up a few times. This rearrangement joins TRBV7-2 to TRBJ1-1; perhaps TRBD1 as D (5 bases). Deletions cut 5 bases from V and 3 bases from J, with 16 bases between. This CDR3 has 15 amino acids. Germline V lookup: CDR1 SGHTA, CDR2 FQGNSA. In DNA form, the CDR3 reads TGTGCCAGCAGCCCTGGGAGTAGACAGTACACTGAAGCTTTCTTT. Its translation is CASSPGSRQYTEAFF. The entire variable domain, with the rest obtained from reference TRBV7-2 and TRBJ1-1, is as follows: GAGVSQSPSNKVTEKGKDVELRCDPISGHTALYWYRQSLGQGLEFLIYFQGNSAPDKSGLPSDRFSAERTGGSVSTLTIQRTQQEDSAVYLCASSPGSRQYTEAFFGQGTRLTVV.

The rearrangement uses TRBV12-3 or TRBV12-4 and TRBJ2-1; TRBD2 matches 7 bases. V was clipped by 5 bases and J by 3 bases; unmatched bases: 10. This CDR3 contains 16 residues. CDR3 bases: TGTGCCAGCAGTCGCCTTCTCAGCGGGGACTACAATGAGCAGTTCTTC. It translates to CASSRLLSGDYNEQFF.

In its sample, this clonotype was seen a few times. The chain carries TRBV7-7 and TRBJ1-1; no definite D call. With 5 bases removed from V and 0 bases from J, the gap between germline ends came to 10 bases. In germline, CDR1 is SSHAT, CDR2 FNYEAQ (reference sequence). This CDR3 contains 14 residues. CDR3 bases: TGTGCCAGCAGCCCAAGTCGATTGAACACTGAAGCTTTCTTT. Protein sequence: CASSPSRLNTEAFF. Full variable domain (rest looked up from reference TRBV7-7 and TRBJ1-1): GAGVSQSPRYKVTKRGQDVTLRCDPISSHATLYWYQQALGQGPEFLTYFNYEAQPDKSGLPSDRFSAERPEGSISTLTIQRTEQRDSAMYRCASSPSRLNTEAFFGQGTRLTVV.

This clonotype was seen more than once but under ten times. The genes are TRBV29-1 and TRBJ2-3; D gene unclear. Germline CDR1 is SQVTM and CDR2 is ANQGSEA. Trimming shortened V by 3 bases and J by 2 bases, and 15 bases separated the two germline ends. The CDR3 runs 15 residues. DNA of the CDR3: TGCAGCGTTGACCGTGGAAAGGGCGACACAGATACGCAGTATTTT. As protein: CSVDRGKGDTDTQYF.

The chain has TRBV7-9 and TRBJ2-1, with D perhaps given as TRBD1 or TRBD2 (6 bases each). The CDR3 has 14 amino acids. Looked up from germline, CDR1 is SEHNR and CDR2 is FQNEAQ (reference sequence). V was shortened by 5 bases and J by 3 bases, with 11 bases between the two germline ends. The CDR3 DNA follows: TGTGCCAGCAGCGGGGGCGGGGTCTACAATGAGCAGTTCTTC. Amino acids: CASSGGGVYNEQFF.

This chain connects TRBV4-1 to TRBJ2-1; no clear D gene. The CDR3 is made up of 16 amino acids. V gave up 1 base and J gave up 0 bases, with 10 bases separating them. In germline, CDR1 is MGHRA, CDR2 YSYEKL. Here the CDR3 DNA reads TGCGCCAGCAGCCAAGGCATCTCCAGCTCCTACAATGAGCAGTTCTTC. Translated: CASSQGISSSYNEQFF.

This sequence joins TRBV27 and TRBJ2-3; 10 nucleotides agree with TRBD1. Germline V CDR1 and CDR2: MNHEY, SMNVEV (reference sequence). The CDR3 is 18 amino acids. Losses at the gene ends were 6 bases for V and 1 base for J; bases not matched to a gene: 13. CDR3 in DNA: TGTGCCAGCAGAACTTCCGGGACAGGGGCCCGGGGCACAGATACGCAGTATTTT. It codes for CASRTSGTGARGTDTQYF.

The rearrangement links TRBV5-1 to TRBJ2-3; 13 bases match TRBD2. V dropped 0 bases and J dropped 0; count of bases not matched to a gene: 10. The germline gives CDR1 SGHRS, CDR2 YFSETQ. The CDR3 extends over 20 amino acids. The CDR3 here is CASSLARTSGGVTSTDTQYF. The CDR3 nucleotides read TGCGCCAGCAGCTTGGCCAGGACTAGCGGGGGAGTCACTAGCACAGATACGCAGTATTTT.

This chain uses TRBV6-5 with TRBJ1-1, with 7 bases matching TRBD1. After removal of 7 bases from V and 8 bases from J, the junction contained 7 bases not matched to a gene. The CDR3 covers 12 residues. Looked up from germline, CDR1 is MNHEY and CDR2 is SVGAGI. The chain's CDR3 is CASKERDREAFF. The CDR3 DNA sequence: TGTGCCAGCAAAGAGAGGGACAGAGAAGCTTTCTTT.

This clonotype has only a few counts. The V gene is TRBV12-3 or TRBV12-4, the J gene TRBJ1-2; possible D gene TRBD1, 6 bases. The CDR3 spans 14 residues. The V end lost 3 bases, the J end lost 4 bases, and 12 bases lay between the germline ends. For the CDR3, the DNA is TGTGCCAGCAGTTTCGACAGGATCCCCTATGGCTACACCTTC. Its protein is CASSFDRIPYGYTF.

The CDR3: CASSLVAIQETQYF. Here the CDR3 DNA reads TGTGCCAGCAGCTTAGTGGCCATCCAAGAGACCCAGTACTTC. The J gene is TRBJ2-5, the V gene TRBV11-2, with D unclear. CDR1 and CDR2 (germline): SGHAT, FQNNGV. The CDR3 has 14 amino acids. V lost 1 base, J lost 1 base, and 7 bases lay in between.

The chain couples TRBV6-1 to TRBJ2-7, with TRBD1 matching 8 bases. The germline V gene has CDR1 MNHNS and CDR2 SASEGT. Unmatched junction bases numbered 7, after V lost 6 bases and J lost 6 bases. The CDR3 extends over 13 amino acids. The chain's CDR3 is CASSWTGLGEQYF. The CDR3 region has the DNA TGTGCCAGCAGCTGGACAGGGTTGGGCGAGCAGTACTTC.

The rearrangement links TRBV20-1 to TRBJ1-1, with D maybe TRBD1 (6 bases). V lost 7 bases and J 0 bases, leaving 12 bases between the germline ends. Germline V gene sequence: CDR1 DFQATT, CDR2 SNEGSKA (reference sequence). There are 13 residues in the CDR3. DNA of the CDR3: TGCAGTGGTAGGGGGAGAATGAACACTGAAGCTTTCTTT. The encoded protein is CSGRGRMNTEAFF.

This clonotype was recorded at least ten times. This rearrangement joins TRBV14 to TRBJ2-7; 7 nucleotides agree with TRBD1. The CDR3 is made up of 16 amino acids. The germline V gene has CDR1 SGHDN and CDR2 FVKESK. J gave up 0 bases and V 3 bases, and 8 bases lay outside the gene matches. CDR3 sequence: CASSHLYRGRSYEQYF. In nucleotides, the CDR3 is TGTGCCAGCAGCCACCTTTACAGGGGCCGCTCCTACGAGCAGTACTTC.

This clonotype was detected only a few times. The rearrangement links TRBV5-1 to TRBJ2-3; TRBD2 is a possible D gene (6 bases). CDR1 and CDR2 from the germline V gene are SGHRS and YFSETQ. This CDR3 has 14 residues. V lost 7 bases and J 6 bases, leaving 18 bases between the germline ends. The CDR3, as DNA: TGCGCCAGCTGGCGGGGTGGGGTCTATGATACGCAGTATTTT. Protein: CASWRGGVYDTQYF. Supplemented by reference TRBV5-1 and TRBJ2-3, the full variable domain reads KAGVTQTPRYLIKTRGQQVTLSCSPISGHRSVSWYQQTPGQGLQFLFEYFSETQRNKGNFPGRFSGRQFSNSRSEMNVSTLELGDSALYLCASWRGGVYDTQYFGPGTRLTVL.

The rearrangement joins TRBV5-1 to TRBJ2-7, with 7 positions matching TRBD2. CDR1 and CDR2 (germline): SGHRS, YFSETQ. The V segment lost 6 bases and the J segment 2 bases; nucleotides outside the gene matches: 2. This CDR3 comprises 12 residues. The CDR3 region has the DNA TGCGCCAGCAAGCGGGGCCCCTACGAGCAGTACTTC. Encoded protein: CASKRGPYEQYF.

The rearrangement uses TRBV7-9 and TRBJ2-1, with TRBD2 matching 8 bases. This CDR3 spans 15 amino acids. Germline values: CDR1 SEHNR, CDR2 FQNEAQ (reference sequence). V was clipped by 7 bases and J by 6 bases; unmatched bases: 11. The DNA for the CDR3 is TGTGCCAGCACCCCCCTGGGACTAGGGTCCAATGAGCAGTTCTTC. It is translated as CASTPLGLGSNEQFF.

This clonotype was detected many times. V usage is TRBV10-3 and J usage is TRBJ2-4, with TRBD2 matching 7 bases. The CDR3 is 14 residues long. CDR1 and CDR2 from the germline V gene are ENHRY and SYGVKD. Trimming took 4 bases from V and 4 from J; bases not matched to a gene: 4. For the CDR3, the DNA is TGTGCCATCAGTGGGGGGGGACCGAAAAACATTCAGTACTTC. This gives the protein CAISGGGPKNIQYF.

This clonotype occurred a few times. This chain connects TRBV4-3 to TRBJ2-3; no clear D gene. CDR1 is LGHNA and CDR2 is YSLEER in the germline V gene. The CDR3 covers 16 residues. V lost 0 bases, J lost 4 bases, and 14 bases lay in between. CDR3 in DNA: TGCGCCAGCAGCCAAGATCTCAGAAGAGTCGCAGATACGCAGTATTTT. Translated, it gives CASSQDLRRVADTQYF.

This chain links TRBV5-1 with TRBJ2-1; D tentatively reads TRBD1 or TRBD2 (5 bases each). V gave up 3 bases and J gave up 6 bases, with 13 bases separating them. The germline V gene has CDR1 SGHRS and CDR2 YFSETQ. CDR3 size: 14 residues. The CDR3 reads CASSSPGPLNEQFF. CDR3 nucleotides: TGCGCCAGCAGCTCCCCGGGACCGCTCAATGAGCAGTTCTTC.

This rearrangement joins TRBV5-5 to TRBJ2-6, with D perhaps TRBD1 (6 bases). The CDR3 has 16 amino acids. The germline CDR1 and CDR2 sequences are SGHKS and YYEKEE (reference sequence). Trimming left V 2 bases short and J 4 bases short, with 13 bases between. The CDR3: CASSFFWGPGANVLTF. Here the CDR3 DNA reads TGTGCCAGCAGCTTTTTTTGGGGGCCAGGGGCCAACGTCCTGACTTTC.